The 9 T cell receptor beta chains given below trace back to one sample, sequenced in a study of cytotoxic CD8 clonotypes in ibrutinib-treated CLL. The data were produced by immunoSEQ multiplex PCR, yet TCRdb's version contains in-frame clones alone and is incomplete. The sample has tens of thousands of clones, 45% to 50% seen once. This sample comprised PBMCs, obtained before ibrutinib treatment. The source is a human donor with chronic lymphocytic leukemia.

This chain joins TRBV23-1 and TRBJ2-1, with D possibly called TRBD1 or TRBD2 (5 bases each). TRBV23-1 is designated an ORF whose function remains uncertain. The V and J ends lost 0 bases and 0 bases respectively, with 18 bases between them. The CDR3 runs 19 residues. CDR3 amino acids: CASSQSKWGRNSSYNEQFF. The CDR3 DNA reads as TGCGCCAGCAGTCAATCGAAGTGGGGACGCAATAGCTCCTACAATGAGCAGTTCTTC.

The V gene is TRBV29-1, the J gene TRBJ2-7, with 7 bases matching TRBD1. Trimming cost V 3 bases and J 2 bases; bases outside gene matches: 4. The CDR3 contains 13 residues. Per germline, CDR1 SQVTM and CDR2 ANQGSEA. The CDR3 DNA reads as TGCAGCGTTGAGGGGACAGTCCCCTACGAGCAGTACTTC. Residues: CSVEGTVPYEQYF.

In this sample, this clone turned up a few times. The CDR3 here is CASSSTQDRGYTF. For the CDR3, the DNA is TGTGCCAGCAGCTCGACCCAAGACCGTGGCTACACCTTC. This chain connects TRBV6-5 to TRBJ1-2; D call uncertain. There are 13 residues in the CDR3. V was shortened by 6 bases and J by 7 bases, with 15 bases between the two germline ends. Germline V gives CDR1 MNHEY, CDR2 SVGAGI.

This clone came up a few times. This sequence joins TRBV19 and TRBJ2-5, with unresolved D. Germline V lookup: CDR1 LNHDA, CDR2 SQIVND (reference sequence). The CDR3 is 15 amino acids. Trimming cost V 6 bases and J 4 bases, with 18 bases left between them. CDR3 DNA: TGTGCCAGTAGGCTAAATAGTTTAGGTAGAGAGACCCAGTACTTC. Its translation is CASRLNSLGRETQYF.

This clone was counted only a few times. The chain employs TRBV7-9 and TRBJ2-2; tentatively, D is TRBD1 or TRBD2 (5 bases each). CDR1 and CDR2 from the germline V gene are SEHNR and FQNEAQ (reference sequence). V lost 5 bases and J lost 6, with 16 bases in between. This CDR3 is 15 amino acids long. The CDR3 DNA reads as TGTGCCAGCAGCCTTAGTGGGGGAAAAGCCGGGGAGCTGTTTTTT. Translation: CASSLSGGKAGELFF.

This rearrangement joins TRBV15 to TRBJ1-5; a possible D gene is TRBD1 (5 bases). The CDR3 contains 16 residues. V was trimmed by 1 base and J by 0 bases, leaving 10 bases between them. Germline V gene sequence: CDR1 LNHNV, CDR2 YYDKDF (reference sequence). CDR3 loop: CATSRGGTGSNQPQHF. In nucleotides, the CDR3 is TGTGCCACCAGCAGAGGCGGAACAGGTAGCAATCAGCCCCAGCATTTT.

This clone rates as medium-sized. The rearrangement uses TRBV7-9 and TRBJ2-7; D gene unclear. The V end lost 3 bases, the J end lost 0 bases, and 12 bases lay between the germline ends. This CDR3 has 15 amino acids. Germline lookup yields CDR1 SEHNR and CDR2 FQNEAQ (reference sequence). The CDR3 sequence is CASSFGRFASYEQYF. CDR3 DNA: TGTGCCAGCAGCTTCGGACGATTTGCCTCCTACGAGCAGTACTTC.

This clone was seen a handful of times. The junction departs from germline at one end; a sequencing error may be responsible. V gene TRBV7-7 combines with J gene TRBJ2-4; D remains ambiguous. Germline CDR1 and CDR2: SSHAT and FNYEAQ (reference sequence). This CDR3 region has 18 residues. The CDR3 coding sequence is TGTGCTAGCAGCTTAGCTAGGTCGTCTTCTCGGACCAAAAACATTCAGTACTTC. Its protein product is CASSLARSSSRTKNIQYF.

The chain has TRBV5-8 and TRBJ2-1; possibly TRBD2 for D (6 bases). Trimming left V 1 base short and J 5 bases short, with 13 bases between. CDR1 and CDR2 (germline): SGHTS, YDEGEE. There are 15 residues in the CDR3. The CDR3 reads CASSLLAVGNNEQFF. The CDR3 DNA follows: TGTGCCAGCAGCTTGTTAGCGGTTGGGAACAATGAGCAGTTCTTC. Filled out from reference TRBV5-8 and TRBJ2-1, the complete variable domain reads EAGVTQSPTHLIKTRGQQATLRCSPISGHTSVYWYQQALGLGLQFLLWYDEGEERNRGNFPPRFSGRQFPNYSSELNVNALELEDSALYLCASSLLAVGNNEQFFGPGTRLTVL.